What follows is one T cell receptor beta chain and its context. Its antigen remains unidentified. CDR3 size: 15 residues. CDR1 and CDR2 from the germline V gene are LNHNV and YYDKDF (reference sequence). V lost 5 bases and J lost 8; bases outside the gene matches: 10. Each TCR beta cDNA library carried unique molecular identifiers. It was from roughly 1.1 to 9.2 million T cells that about half a million cDNA molecules came. TCRdb reanalysed the PCR reads using MiXCR and keeps one entry per CDR3 protein. The sample has around 770,000 distinct CDR3 sequences, approximately 44% seen once. The data were taken from a study of post-analysis software for immune sequencing data. General study results and limits: Elevated frequency relative to controls characterized about 5 TRBV segments in patients, TRBV5-6, TRBV5-1 and TRBV20-1 among them. F measure grouped same-batch samples tightly together. The normalized Chao1 diversity of multiple sclerosis patients was significantly lower than that of controls.

The gene calls are TRBV15 and TRBJ2-1; 9 bases are a match to TRBD2. Sequences were obtained from blood. The sequence derives from a girl between 10 and 17 years old with multiple sclerosis. CDR3 sequence reads: CATSGRLAALDEQFF. The CDR3 DNA reads TGTGCCACCAGCGGACGACTAGCGGCTTTGGATGAGCAGTTCTTC.